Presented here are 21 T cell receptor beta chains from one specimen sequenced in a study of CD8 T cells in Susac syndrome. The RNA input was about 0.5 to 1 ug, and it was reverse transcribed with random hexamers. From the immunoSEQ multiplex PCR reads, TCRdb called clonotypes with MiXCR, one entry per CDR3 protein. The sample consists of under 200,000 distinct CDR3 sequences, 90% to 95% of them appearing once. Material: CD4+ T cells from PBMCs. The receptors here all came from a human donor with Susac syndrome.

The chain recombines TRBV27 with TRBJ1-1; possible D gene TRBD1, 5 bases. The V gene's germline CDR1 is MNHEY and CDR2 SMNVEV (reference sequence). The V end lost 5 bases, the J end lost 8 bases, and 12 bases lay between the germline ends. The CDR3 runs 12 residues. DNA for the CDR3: TGTGCCAGCAGTACACGACCAGGGGAAGCTTTCTTT. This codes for CASSTRPGEAFF.

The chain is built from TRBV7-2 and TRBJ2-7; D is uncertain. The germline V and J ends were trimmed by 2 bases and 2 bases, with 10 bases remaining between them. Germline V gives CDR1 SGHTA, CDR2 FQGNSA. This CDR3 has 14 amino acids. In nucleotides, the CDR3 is TGTGCCAGCAGCTTAATCGGCAGCCCCTACGAGCAGTACTTC. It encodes CASSLIGSPYEQYF. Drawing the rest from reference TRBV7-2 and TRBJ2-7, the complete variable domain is GAGVSQSPSNKVTEKGKDVELRCDPISGHTALYWYRQSLGQGLEFLIYFQGNSAPDKSGLPSDRFSAERTGGSVSTLTIQRTQQEDSAVYLCASSLIGSPYEQYFGPGTRLTVT.

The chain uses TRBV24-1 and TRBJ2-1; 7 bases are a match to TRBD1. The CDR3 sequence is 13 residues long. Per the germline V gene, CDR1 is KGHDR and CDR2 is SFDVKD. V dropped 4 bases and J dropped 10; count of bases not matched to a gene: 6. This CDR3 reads CATSEQTGTEQFF. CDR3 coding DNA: TGTGCCACCAGTGAACAGACAGGGACCGAGCAGTTCTTC.

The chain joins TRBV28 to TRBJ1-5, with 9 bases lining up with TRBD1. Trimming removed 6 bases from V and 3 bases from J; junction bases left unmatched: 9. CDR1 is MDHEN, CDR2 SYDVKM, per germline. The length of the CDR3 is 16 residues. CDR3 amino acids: CASSLSGQGDNQPQHF. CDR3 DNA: TGTGCCAGCAGCTTGTCGGGACAGGGTGACAATCAGCCCCAGCATTTT.

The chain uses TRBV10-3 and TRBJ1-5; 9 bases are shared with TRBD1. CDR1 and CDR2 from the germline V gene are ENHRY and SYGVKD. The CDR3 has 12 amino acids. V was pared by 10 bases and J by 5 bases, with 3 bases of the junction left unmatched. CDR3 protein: CATRQGDQPQHF. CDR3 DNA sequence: TGTGCCACGAGACAGGGGGATCAGCCCCAGCATTTT.

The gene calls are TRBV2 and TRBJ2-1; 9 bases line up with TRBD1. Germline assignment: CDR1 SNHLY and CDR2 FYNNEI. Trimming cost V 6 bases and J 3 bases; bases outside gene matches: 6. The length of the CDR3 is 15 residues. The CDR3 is CASRSGQGNYNEQFF. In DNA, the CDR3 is TGTGCCAGCAGATCGGGACAGGGAAACTACAATGAGCAGTTCTTC.

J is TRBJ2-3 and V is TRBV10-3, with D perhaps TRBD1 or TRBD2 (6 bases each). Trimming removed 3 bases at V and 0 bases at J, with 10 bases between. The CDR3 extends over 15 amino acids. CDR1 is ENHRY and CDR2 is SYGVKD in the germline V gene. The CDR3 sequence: CAISEGGLSTDTQYF. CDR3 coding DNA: TGTGCCATCAGTGAAGGGGGACTGAGCACAGATACGCAGTATTTT.

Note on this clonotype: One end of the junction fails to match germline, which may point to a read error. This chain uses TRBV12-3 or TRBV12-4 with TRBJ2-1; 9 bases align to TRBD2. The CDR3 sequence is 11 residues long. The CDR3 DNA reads TGTGCCAGCAGTTTCGCTAGCGGGATGATCTTC. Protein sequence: CASSFASGMIF.

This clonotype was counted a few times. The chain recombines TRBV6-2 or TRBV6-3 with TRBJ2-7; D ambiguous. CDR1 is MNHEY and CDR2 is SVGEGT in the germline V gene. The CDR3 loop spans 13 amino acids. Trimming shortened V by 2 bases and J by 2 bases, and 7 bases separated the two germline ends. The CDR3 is CASSYDLTYEQYF. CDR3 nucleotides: TGTGCCAGCAGTTACGACTTAACCTACGAGCAGTACTTC.

CDR3 sequence reads: CASKGPGGETQYF. In nucleotides, the CDR3 is TGTGCCAGCAAGGGACCCGGGGGGGAGACCCAGTACTTC. The chain is built from TRBV2 and TRBJ2-5; TRBD2 matches at 7 bases. Looked up from germline, CDR1 is SNHLY and CDR2 is FYNNEI. The CDR3 loop spans 13 amino acids. V lost 7 bases to trimming and J lost 5 bases; unmatched junction nucleotides: 7.

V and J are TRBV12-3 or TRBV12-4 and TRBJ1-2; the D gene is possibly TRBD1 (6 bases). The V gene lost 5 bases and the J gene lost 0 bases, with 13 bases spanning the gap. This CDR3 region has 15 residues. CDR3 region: CASSEQGGANYGYTF. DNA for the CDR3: TGTGCCAGCAGTGAACAGGGTGGAGCTAACTATGGCTACACCTTC.

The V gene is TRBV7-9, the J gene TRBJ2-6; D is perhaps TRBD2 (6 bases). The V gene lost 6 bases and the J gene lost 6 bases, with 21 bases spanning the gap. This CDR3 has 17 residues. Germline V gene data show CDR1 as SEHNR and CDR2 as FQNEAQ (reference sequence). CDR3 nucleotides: TGTGCCAGCAGTCCTCCAGGCGGAGGGGCCCTGGCCAACGTCCTGACTTTC. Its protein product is CASSPPGGGALANVLTF.

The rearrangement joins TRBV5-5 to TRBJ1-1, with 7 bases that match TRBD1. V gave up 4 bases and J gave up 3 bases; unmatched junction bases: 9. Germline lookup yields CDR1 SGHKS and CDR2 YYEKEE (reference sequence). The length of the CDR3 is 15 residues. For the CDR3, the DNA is TGTGCCAGCAGCCGGGGGACAGTTCGGCACACTGAAGCTTTCTTT. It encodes CASSRGTVRHTEAFF.

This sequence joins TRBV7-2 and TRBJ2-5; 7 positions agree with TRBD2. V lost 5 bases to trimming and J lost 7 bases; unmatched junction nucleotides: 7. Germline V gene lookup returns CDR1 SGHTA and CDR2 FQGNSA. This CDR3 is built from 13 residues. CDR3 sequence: CASSRPGGGTQYF. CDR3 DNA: TGTGCCAGCAGCCGACCGGGAGGCGGGACCCAGTACTTC.

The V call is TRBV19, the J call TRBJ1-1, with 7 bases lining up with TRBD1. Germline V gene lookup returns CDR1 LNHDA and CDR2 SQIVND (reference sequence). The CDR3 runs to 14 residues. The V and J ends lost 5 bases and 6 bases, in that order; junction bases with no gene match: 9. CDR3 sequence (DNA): TGTGCCAGTAGTTACAGGGGACATAAGGCTGAAGCTTTCTTT. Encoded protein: CASSYRGHKAEAFF.

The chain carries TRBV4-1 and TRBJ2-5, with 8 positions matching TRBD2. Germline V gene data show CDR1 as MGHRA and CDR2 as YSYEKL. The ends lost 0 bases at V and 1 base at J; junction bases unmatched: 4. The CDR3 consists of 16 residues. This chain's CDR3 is CASSQERAGVQETQYF. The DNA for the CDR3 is TGCGCCAGCAGCCAAGAAAGAGCGGGGGTCCAAGAGACCCAGTACTTC.

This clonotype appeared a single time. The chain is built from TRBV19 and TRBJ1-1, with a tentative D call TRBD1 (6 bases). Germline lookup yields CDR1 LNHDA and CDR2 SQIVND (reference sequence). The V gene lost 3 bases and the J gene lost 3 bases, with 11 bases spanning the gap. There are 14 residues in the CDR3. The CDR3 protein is CASSIGGADTEAFF. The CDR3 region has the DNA TGTGCCAGTAGTATTGGGGGCGCGGACACTGAAGCTTTCTTT.

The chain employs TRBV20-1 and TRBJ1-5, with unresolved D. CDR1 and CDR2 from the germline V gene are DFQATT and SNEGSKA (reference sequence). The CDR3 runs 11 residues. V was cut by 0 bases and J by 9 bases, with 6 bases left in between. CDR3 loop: CSARDSGPQHF. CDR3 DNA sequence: TGCAGTGCTAGAGATTCAGGGCCCCAGCATTTT.

The CDR3 sequence: CASSPPGLAGAYNEQFF. The CDR3 nucleotides are TGTGCCAGCTCACCCCCCGGACTAGCGGGCGCCTACAATGAGCAGTTCTTC. The V call is TRBV18, the J call TRBJ2-1, with TRBD2 identical over 11 bases. The V gene end was trimmed by 3 bases and the J gene end by 2 bases; junction bases not matched to a gene: 6. This CDR3 is 17 amino acids long. Germline V lookup: CDR1 KGHSH, CDR2 LQKENI.

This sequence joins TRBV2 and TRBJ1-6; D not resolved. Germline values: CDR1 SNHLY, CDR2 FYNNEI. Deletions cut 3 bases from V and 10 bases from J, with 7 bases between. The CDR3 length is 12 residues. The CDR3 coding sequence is TGTGCCAGCAGTGAGGTCGTCTCACCCCTCCACTTT. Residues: CASSEVVSPLHF.

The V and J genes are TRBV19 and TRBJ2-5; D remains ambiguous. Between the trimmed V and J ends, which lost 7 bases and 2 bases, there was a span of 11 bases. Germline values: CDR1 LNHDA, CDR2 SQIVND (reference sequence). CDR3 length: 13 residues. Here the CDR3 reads CASTPPKQETQYF. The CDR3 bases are TGTGCCAGTACTCCACCGAAACAAGAGACCCAGTACTTC. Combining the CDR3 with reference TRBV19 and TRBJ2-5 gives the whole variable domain DGGITQSPKYLFRKEGQNVTLSCEQNLNHDAMYWYRQDPGQGLRLIYYSQIVNDFQKGDIAEGYSVSREKKESFPLTVTSAQKNPTAFYLCASTPPKQETQYFGPGTRLLVL.